The 11 T cell receptor beta chains below all came from one sample that was sequenced in a study of shared clonotypes between healthy human individuals. Only CD45RO-negative cells positively selected for CCR7 counted as naive CD8 cells, so terminally differentiated effector memory CD45RA+ cells were excluded. Data came from immunoSEQ multiplex PCR; TCRdb stores just in-frame clones and leaves some out. The sample shows about 2 million clones, about 95% of them seen only once. Specimen: naive CD8+ T cells sorted from blood. Source of these receptors: a man between 18 and 35 years old in good health.

This chain uses TRBV5-1 with TRBJ2-1, with D tentatively TRBD1 (5 bases). The CDR3 length is 12 residues. CDR1 and CDR2 from the germline V gene are SGHRS and YFSETQ. V lost 4 bases and J 8 bases, leaving 10 bases between the germline ends. The CDR3 DNA sequence: TGCGCCAGCAGCCTGACAGTGGATGAGCAGTTCTTC. Translated, it gives CASSLTVDEQFF. The full variable domain, its missing parts supplied by reference TRBV5-1 and TRBJ2-1, is KAGVTQTPRYLIKTRGQQVTLSCSPISGHRSVSWYQQTPGQGLQFLFEYFSETQRNKGNFPGRFSGRQFSNSRSEMNVSTLELGDSALYLCASSLTVDEQFFGPGTRLTVL.

This chain joins TRBV19 and TRBJ2-5; D may be TRBD2 (5 bases). The V end was cut by 2 bases, the J end by 5 bases, with 9 bases between. The CDR3 sequence is 13 residues long. Germline CDR1 is LNHDA and CDR2 is SQIVND (reference sequence). Here the CDR3 DNA reads TGTGCCAGTAGTATACTAGCCCGGGAGACCCAGTACTTC. It codes for CASSILARETQYF.

The chain uses TRBV7-9 and TRBJ1-2; D not certain. There are 14 residues in the CDR3. Trimming shortened V by 5 bases and J by 0 bases, and 10 bases separated the two germline ends. Germline CDR1 reads SEHNR; CDR2 reads FQNEAQ (reference sequence). CDR3 residues: CASSPGPTNYGYTF. For the CDR3, the DNA is TGTGCCAGCAGCCCCGGGCCCACTAACTATGGCTACACCTTC.

This clone has a single count. This rearrangement joins TRBV7-2 to TRBJ2-7; perhaps D is TRBD1 or TRBD2 (5 bases each). This CDR3 is 15 amino acids long. The germline V and J ends were trimmed by 5 bases and 4 bases, with 18 bases remaining between them. Germline V gene lookup returns CDR1 SGHTA and CDR2 FQGNSA. CDR3 region: CASSPPRDAWYEQYF. The CDR3 DNA sequence: TGTGCCAGCAGCCCCCCCCGGGACGCCTGGTACGAGCAGTACTTC. Complete variable domain (other parts from reference TRBV7-2 and TRBJ2-7): GAGVSQSPSNKVTEKGKDVELRCDPISGHTALYWYRQSLGQGLEFLIYFQGNSAPDKSGLPSDRFSAERTGGSVSTLTIQRTQQEDSAVYLCASSPPRDAWYEQYFGPGTRLTVT.

The chain carries TRBV13 and TRBJ2-3; D not resolved. Germline V gene data show CDR1 as PRHDT and CDR2 as FYEKMQ (reference sequence). V lost 7 bases and J 1 base, leaving 9 bases between the germline ends. The CDR3 consists of 13 residues. The CDR3 here is CASTDPRTDTQYF. The CDR3 nucleotides read TGTGCCAGCACTGACCCCCGCACAGATACGCAGTATTTT.

The gene calls are TRBV27 and TRBJ2-7; D is possibly TRBD2 (5 bases). The V end was cut by 6 bases, the J end by 2 bases, with 17 bases between. This CDR3 comprises 15 residues. Germline values: CDR1 MNHEY, CDR2 SMNVEV (reference sequence). The CDR3 DNA reads TGTGCCAGCAGCTTAAGAGACGGACTGACCTACGAGCAGTACTTC. Translating it yields CASSLRDGLTYEQYF.

J is TRBJ2-3 and V is TRBV7-8; 10 nucleotides line up with TRBD1. This CDR3 is 16 amino acids long. The germline V gene has CDR1 SGHVS and CDR2 FQNEAQ. The ends lost 5 bases at V and 3 bases at J; junction bases unmatched: 8. The CDR3 spells CASSPPGQGSTDTQYF. As DNA, the CDR3 is TGTGCCAGCAGCCCACCGGGACAGGGGTCGACAGATACGCAGTATTTT.

J is TRBJ1-1 and V is TRBV13; 12 bases fit TRBD1. V was pared by 6 bases and J by 3 bases, with 11 bases of the junction left unmatched. This CDR3 region has 17 residues. Germline V gene lookup returns CDR1 PRHDT and CDR2 FYEKMQ (reference sequence). Written as DNA, the CDR3 is TGTGCCAGCAGGACCGGGGGGACAGGGGGCGCGTACACTGAAGCTTTCTTT. Its translation is CASRTGGTGGAYTEAFF.

The V and J genes are TRBV11-1 and TRBJ2-5, with D perhaps given as TRBD1 or TRBD2 (5 bases each). The CDR3 loop spans 14 amino acids. V dropped 5 bases and J dropped 4 bases, with 14 bases sitting between them. The germline CDR1 and CDR2 sequences are SGHAT and FQDESV (reference sequence). CDR3 in amino acids: CASSRMVGVETQYF. The CDR3 DNA sequence: TGTGCCAGCAGCCGTATGGTGGGGGTAGAGACCCAGTACTTC.

V is TRBV4-2 and J is TRBJ2-1; 11 bases match TRBD2. After removal of 5 bases from V and 0 bases from J, the junction contained 15 bases not matched to a gene. CDR3 length: 20 residues. Per germline, CDR1 LGHNA and CDR2 YNFKEQ. CDR3 amino acids: CASSSSGTSGPKFSYNEQFF. CDR3 DNA: TGTGCCAGCAGCTCGAGCGGGACTAGCGGCCCAAAGTTCTCCTACAATGAGCAGTTCTTC.

Worth noting for this clone: Other DNA sequences in the same sample also yield this CDR3. The rearrangement joins TRBV2 to TRBJ1-1; D gene unclear. The CDR3 consists of 12 residues. V was clipped by 10 bases and J by 1 base, with 10 bases between them. Germline V CDR1 and CDR2: SNHLY, FYNNEI. Here the CDR3 DNA reads TGTGCCACCCTAAGAGAGAACACTGAAGCTTTCTTT. It is translated as CATLRENTEAFF.